This is a list of T cell receptor beta chains from one sample in a study of immune cell composition in non-small cell lung cancer. Clones were read by immunoSEQ multiplex PCR, and TCRdb kept only the in-frame ones, dropping some. The sample includes 2,000 to 2,500 clones, about 81% of them seen just once. Material: non-adjacent lung tissue. These receptors came from a human donor with non-small cell lung cancer. CDR3s include the opening cysteine and the closing phenylalanine or tryptophan.

TRBV12-1	TRBJ2-7	CASSFEEVDTSGASYEQYF
TRBV28	TRBJ2-1	CASSTDRGDEQFF
TRBV27	TRBJ2-7	CASSLYPGQGDEQYF
TRBV11-2	TRBJ2-1	CASSGLAGGRFYNEQFF
TRBV28	TRBJ1-2	CASSRTGGGYTF
TRBV25-1	TRBJ2-1	CASALAGDRGGQFF
TRBV11-2	TRBJ1-1	CASSSVWNTEAFF
TRBV7-3	TRBJ2-1	CASSKGQTNNEQFF
TRBV5-5	TRBJ2-7	CASSLEGGSSYEQYF
TRBV7-3	TRBJ1-1	CASSLIAGVVTEAFF
TRBV7-3	TRBJ2-2	CASSSRQGGTGELFF
TRBV7-6	TRBJ2-2	CASSLDTGNTGELFF
TRBV28	TRBJ2-1	CASSFLYDNSYNEQFF
TRBV6-6	TRBJ2-1	CASSTQVTEQFF
TRBV7-3	TRBJ1-3	CASSENSGNTIYF